A selection of T cell receptor beta chains follows, all from one sample in a study of blood T cell repertoires in COVID-19. Clones were sequenced by immunoSEQ multiplex PCR, and TCRdb holds only the in-frame ones, with some missing. The table lists around 160,000 clones, approximately 86% of them singletons, with around 0.99% in the top ten. Sequencing was done on a sample of peripheral blood. The source is a man aged 18 to 29 with acute or convalescent COVID-19. Each CDR3 is given with its conserved first and last residue. The D gene is left open where the match is weak. Some rows mark clone size as missing; the rest say once, few, many or name a class of expanded clone.

once	TRBV5-1	-	TRBJ1-3	CASSLEGSGNTIYF	TGCGCCAGCAGCTTGGAGGGGTCTGGAAACACCATATATTTT
-	TRBV5-8	-	TRBJ1-5	CASSSGGGGGANQPQHF	TGTGCCAGCAGCTCGGGCGGGGGGGGAGGCGCCAATCAGCCCCAGCATTTT
-	TRBV20-1	TRBD1	TRBJ1-1	CRTGGGTEAFF	TGCAGAACAGGGGGCGGGACTGAAGCTTTCTTT
-	TRBV21-1	-	TRBJ2-4	CASRGRLGAGDKNIQYF	TGTGCCAGCCGGGGTAGACTGGGGGCTGGAGACAAAAACATTCAGTACTTC
-	TRBV28	TRBD1	TRBJ2-1	CASSGRDRGNEQFF	TGTGCCAGCTCAGGTAGGGACAGGGGCAATGAGCAGTTCTTC
-	TRBV9	-	TRBJ2-5	CASSVGWGPGETQYF	TGTGCCAGCAGCGTAGGATGGGGGCCGGGGGAGACCCAGTACTTC
-	TRBV28	TRBD1	TRBJ1-5	CASRDRGSGNQPQHF	TGTGCCAGCAGGGACAGGGGGTCGGGCAATCAGCCCCAGCATTTT
-	TRBV21-1	-	TRBJ1-5	CASSKNPYQPQHF	TGTGCCAGCAGCAAAAATCCTTATCAGCCCCAGCATTTT
-	TRBV2	-	TRBJ1-5	CASDLGTRSNQPQHF	TGTGCCAGCGACCTGGGGACTCGCAGCAATCAGCCCCAGCATTTT
-	TRBV7-2	-	TRBJ1-2	CASSAGPNYGYTF	TGTGCCAGCAGCGCAGGGCCAAACTATGGCTACACCTTC
-	TRBV28	-	TRBJ1-1	CASSTMNTEAFF	TGTGCCAGCAGTACAATGAACACTGAAGCTTTCTTT
-	TRBV6-1	TRBD1	TRBJ1-5	CASSGTGAHIGNQPQHF	TGTGCCAGCAGTGGGACAGGGGCGCACATCGGCAATCAGCCCCAGCATTTT
-	TRBV4-1	TRBD1	TRBJ1-2	CASSQESVRGRDGYTF	TGCGCCAGCAGCCAAGAATCTGTCAGGGGGCGGGATGGCTACACCTTC
-	TRBV7-7	-	TRBJ2-1	CASSFRGGHEQFF	TGTGCCAGCAGCTTTAGGGGGGGCCACGAGCAGTTCTTC
few	TRBV18	-	TRBJ2-3	CASSPSTGQSTDTQYF	TGTGCCAGCTCACCTTCCACAGGACAGAGCACAGATACGCAGTATTTT
-	TRBV4-1	TRBD1	TRBJ1-2	CASNLDRFANYGYTF	TGCGCCAGCAACCTGGACAGGTTCGCTAACTATGGCTACACCTTC
-	TRBV27	-	TRBJ1-1	CASRTGNTEAFF	TGTGCCAGCAGGACAGGGAACACTGAAGCTTTCTTT
-	TRBV2	TRBD1	TRBJ1-5	CASSRQGSNQPQHF	TGTGCCAGCAGTAGACAGGGTTCCAATCAGCCCCAGCATTTT
-	TRBV29-1	TRBD1	TRBJ2-5	CSVERPGQEVEETQYF	TGCAGCGTTGAAAGGCCGGGACAGGAGGTAGAAGAGACCCAGTACTTC
-	TRBV3-1/TRBV3-2	-	TRBJ1-1	CASSQVGGGNTEAFF	TGTGCCAGCAGCCAAGTCGGGGGGGGAAACACTGAAGCTTTCTTT
-	TRBV21-1	-	TRBJ1-4	CASSPFPEGTTEKLFF	TGTGCCAGCAGCCCCTTTCCAGAGGGGACAACTGAAAAACTGTTTTTT
-	TRBV29-1	TRBD1	TRBJ2-3	CSVDRDGDTQYF	TGCAGCGTCGACAGGGATGGAGATACGCAGTATTTT
-	TRBV4-2	TRBD2	TRBJ2-1	CASSNPGGGNNEQFF	TGTGCCAGCAGCAATCCCGGGGGGGGGAACAATGAGCAGTTCTTC
-	TRBV7-3	TRBD1	TRBJ2-5	CASSLQGAGETQYF	TGTGCCAGCAGCCTACAGGGGGCGGGGGAGACCCAGTACTTC
-	TRBV19	TRBD2	TRBJ2-1	CASSIGGVSRNEQFF	TGTGCCAGTAGTATCGGGGGGGTATCGCGTAATGAGCAGTTCTTC
-	TRBV2	-	TRBJ1-1	CASSEFMLDTRGF	TGTGCCAGCAGTGAATTTATGCTCGACACCAGGGGATTT
-	TRBV9	-	TRBJ1-6	CASSVKAGRGNSPLHF	TGTGCCAGCAGCGTCAAGGCGGGGAGAGGTAATTCACCCCTCCACTTT
-	TRBV11-2	TRBD2	TRBJ2-3	CASSPRFAGDRDTQYF	TGTGCCAGCAGCCCCCGGTTTGCGGGGGACCGGGATACGCAGTATTTT